The source of this T cell receptor (beta chain) is a study of blood T cell repertoires in COVID-19. Sequenced by immunoSEQ multiplex PCR; TCRdb stores in-frame clones only, minus some. This sample has some 85,000 clones, with around 76% found just once. Germline CDR1 and CDR2: MNHEY and SVGEGT. After removal of 2 bases from V and 0 bases from J, the junction contained 11 bases not matched to a gene. CDR3 length: 18 amino acids. The rearrangement links TRBV6-2 or TRBV6-3 to TRBJ2-7; 9 nucleotides align to TRBD1. The TCR comes from a woman of 80 years or more with active or convalescent COVID-19. Sequenced: peripheral blood. The CDR3 is CASSYGTGGLGVSYEQYF. In DNA, the CDR3 is TGTGCCAGCAGTTACGGAACAGGGGGCCTTGGGGTCTCCTACGAGCAGTACTTC.